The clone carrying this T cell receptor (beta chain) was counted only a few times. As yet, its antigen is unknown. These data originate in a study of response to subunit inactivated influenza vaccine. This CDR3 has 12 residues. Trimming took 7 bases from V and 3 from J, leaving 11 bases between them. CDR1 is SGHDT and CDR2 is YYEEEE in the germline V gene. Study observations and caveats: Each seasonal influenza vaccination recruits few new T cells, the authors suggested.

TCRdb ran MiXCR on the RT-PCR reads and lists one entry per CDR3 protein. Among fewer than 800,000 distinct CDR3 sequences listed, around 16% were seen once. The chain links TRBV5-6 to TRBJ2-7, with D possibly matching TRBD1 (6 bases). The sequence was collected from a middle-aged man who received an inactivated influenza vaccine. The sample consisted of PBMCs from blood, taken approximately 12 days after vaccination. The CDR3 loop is CASHRGGYEQYF. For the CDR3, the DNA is TGTGCCAGCCACCGAGGGGGCTACGAGCAGTACTTC.